This T cell receptor (beta chain) was retrieved from a study of shared clonotypes between healthy human individuals. On the study more broadly: For every donor, three CD4 naive, three CD4 memory, two CD8 naive and one CD8 memory plates were used. General study findings and limits: When compared with the clonotypes that were shared by all four sorted-subset donors, the non-shared clonotypes turned out to have lower generation probabilities.

CD45RA+ naive and CD45RA-negative memory subsets were separated from CD4+ cells. Several immunoSEQ plates held equal portions of the genomic DNA taken from each subset. Clones were sequenced by immunoSEQ multiplex PCR, and TCRdb holds only the in-frame ones, with some missing. The sample lists approximately 500,000 clones, 90% to 97% occurring once. On this clone: As yet, its antigen is unknown.

This CDR3 comprises 14 residues. Trimming stripped 11 bases from V and 3 bases from J, with 17 bases between. Germline CDR1 SNHLY, CDR2 FYNNEI. The TCR originated in a woman younger than 45 in good health. Sequenced: naive CD4+ T cells sorted from blood. Subset: CD45RA+ positively selected. The rearrangement joins TRBV2 to TRBJ2-1, with D perhaps TRBD1 (6 bases). CDR3 in DNA: TGTGCCCTTATTTTGGGACATCTCTACAATGAGCAGTTCTTC. It yields the protein CALILGHLYNEQFF.